This note documents a single TCR beta chain sequence. Reverse transcription of 0.5 to 1 ug RNA used random hexamers. TCRdb itself ran the immunoSEQ multiplex PCR reads through MiXCR, one entry per CDR3 protein. The data show fewer than 350,000 distinct CDR3 sequences, about 91% seen once. These data originate in a study of CD8 T cells in Susac syndrome. V was trimmed by 4 bases and J by 2 bases, leaving 8 bases between them. The CDR3 length is 13 residues. Germline loops: CDR1 SEHNR, CDR2 FQNEAQ (reference sequence). The chain couples TRBV7-9 to TRBJ1-2; no reliable D call. The receptor was isolated from a human donor with multiple sclerosis. The sequenced sample was CD4+ T cells from PBMCs. The CDR3 region is CASSSSENYGYTF. As DNA, the CDR3 is TGTGCCAGCAGCTCGTCCGAGAACTATGGCTACACCTTC.